A single TCR beta chain is shown here with its context. Reverse transcription of about 0.5 to 1 ug RNA used random hexamers. TCRdb itself ran the immunoSEQ multiplex PCR reads through MiXCR, one entry per CDR3 protein. The sample yields about 290,000 distinct CDR3 sequences, around nine tenths seen once. Germline assignment: CDR1 SEHNR and CDR2 FQNEAQ (reference sequence). Between the trimmed V and J ends, which lost 5 bases and 4 bases, there was a span of 15 bases. The CDR3 is made up of 14 amino acids. The sample belongs to a study of CD8 T cells in Susac syndrome. The source of this sequence is a human donor with multiple sclerosis. The sample consisted of CD8+ T cells from PBMCs. This rearrangement joins TRBV7-9 to TRBJ2-7; D is tentatively TRBD1 or TRBD2 (5 bases each). CDR3 residues: CASSNRDPSYEQYF. The CDR3 DNA sequence: TGTGCCAGCAGCAACCGGGACCCGTCATACGAGCAGTACTTC.